This TCR beta chain appears in the sequencing data of a study of Graves' ophthalmopathy and Graves' hyperthyroidism. Findings and limits, study-wide: Among thyroid clonotypes expanded above 0.001 frequency, most also appeared in blood.

There are 15 residues in the CDR3. Trimming took 5 bases from V and 5 from J; bases not matched to a gene: 10. Germline CDR1 is SGHAT and CDR2 is FQNNGV. RNA transcripts yielded amplified TCR beta CDR3 regions. An opening RT-PCR round employed HTBI primers and preceded a second-round multiplex PCR. TCRdb re-analysed the multiplex PCR reads in MiXCR, keeping a single row per CDR3 protein. The sample shows 620,000 or so distinct CDR3 sequences, roughly 20% of them seen only once. Of note for this clonotype: Its antigen is still unknown.

Clinical symptoms, serum thyroxine, TRAb, thyroid ultrasound and orbital computed tomography were relied on for diagnosis. V gene TRBV11-2 combines with J gene TRBJ1-1; TRBD1 matches 8 bases. The sample taken for sequencing was peripheral blood. The clonotype comes from a woman between 18 and 30 years old with stable Graves' hyperthyroidism. Some clones in this sample may be carry-over from other donors' samples. CDR3 amino acids: CASSEGRGLGTEAFF. The CDR3 DNA reads as TGTGCCAGCAGCGAAGGCAGGGGGCTCGGGACTGAAGCTTTCTTT.